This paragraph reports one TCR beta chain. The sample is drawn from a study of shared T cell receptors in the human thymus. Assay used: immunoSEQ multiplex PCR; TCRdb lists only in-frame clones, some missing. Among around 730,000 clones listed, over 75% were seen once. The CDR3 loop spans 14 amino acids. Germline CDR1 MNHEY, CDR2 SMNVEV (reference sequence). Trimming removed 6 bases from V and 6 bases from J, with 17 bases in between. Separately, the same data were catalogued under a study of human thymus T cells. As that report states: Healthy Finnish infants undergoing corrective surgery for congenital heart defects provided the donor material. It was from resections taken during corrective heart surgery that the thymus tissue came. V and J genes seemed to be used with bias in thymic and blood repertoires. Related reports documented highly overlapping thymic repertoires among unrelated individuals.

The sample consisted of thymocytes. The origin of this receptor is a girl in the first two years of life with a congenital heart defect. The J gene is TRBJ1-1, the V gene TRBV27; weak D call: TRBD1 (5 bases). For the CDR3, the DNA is TGTGCCAGCAGCCGGAGCGGGCGGGACGCTGAAGCTTTCTTT. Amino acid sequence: CASSRSGRDAEAFF.